This T cell receptor (beta chain) was observed in a study of response to subunit inactivated influenza vaccine. Study-level results: That few new T cells are recruited by each seasonal influenza vaccination was the authors' suggestion.

This clonotype was seen a handful of times. What it binds is not known. TCRdb reprocessed the RT-PCR reads via MiXCR and lists one record per CDR3 protein. The sample lists some 500,000 distinct CDR3 sequences, 16% occurring once. The CDR3 runs to 15 residues. From germline, CDR1 is MNHNS and CDR2 SASEGT. V was trimmed by 10 bases and J by 1 base, leaving 16 bases between them. Material: CD4+ T cells sorted from PBMCs, obtained 23 months after vaccination. The TCR sequence derives from a man in his fifties or sixties who received an inactivated influenza vaccine. The V call is TRBV6-1, the J call TRBJ2-2, with D maybe TRBD2 (5 bases). CDR3 nucleotides: TGTGCCACCCACACCGGGGTTCTGAACACCGGGGAGCTGTTTTTT. Protein product: CATHTGVLNTGELFF.